This entry is about one T cell receptor beta chain. The V gene end was trimmed by 0 bases and the J gene end by 4 bases; junction bases not matched to a gene: 2. Germline V lookup: CDR1 SGHTA, CDR2 FQGNSA. The CDR3 runs to 14 residues. Produced via immunoSEQ multiplex PCR; TCRdb's table is partial and in-frame only. Among roughly 97,000 clones listed, about 88% were seen once. This sample is part of a study of blood T cell repertoires in COVID-19. The receptor's source is a human donor in a cohort sampled during active COVID-19. The sample comprised peripheral blood. V usage is TRBV7-2 and J usage is TRBJ1-1, with 7 positions matching TRBD1. The CDR3 sequence is CASSLAGTVTEAFF. DNA of the CDR3: TGTGCCAGCAGCTTAGCGGGGACAGTCACTGAAGCTTTCTTT. Looking up the rest from reference TRBV7-2 and TRBJ1-1 gives the full variable domain: GAGVSQSPSNKVTEKGKDVELRCDPISGHTALYWYRQSLGQGLEFLIYFQGNSAPDKSGLPSDRFSAERTGGSVSTLTIQRTQQEDSAVYLCASSLAGTVTEAFFGQGTRLTVV.